This TCR beta chain was identified in a study of shared clonotypes between healthy human individuals. Study context: There were three CD4 naive, three CD4 memory, two CD8 naive and one CD8 memory plates per donor.

The CDR3 runs 14 residues. Germline lookup yields CDR1 ENHRY and CDR2 SYGVKD. Trimming pared 5 bases from V and 0 bases from J, leaving 11 bases between. Comment on this clone: Its specificity is not known.

Using immunoSEQ multiplex PCR, the repertoire was profiled, and TCRdb retains in-frame clones only, with some absent. The repertoire holds about 1.1 million clones, with approximately 80% as singletons. Study results and caveats: Naive CD4 clonotypes overlapped across a few donors at roughly 5%.

A CD45RA-negative memory subset and a CD45RA+ naive subset were separated from the CD4+ cells. The V and J genes are TRBV10-3 and TRBJ2-7; no firm D call. The source material was memory CD4+ T cells from PBMCs. Subset noted: CD45RA-negative fraction. This clonotype was obtained from a man younger than 35 in good health. Some clones in this sample may be carry-over from other donors' samples. The CDR3: CAISLLPSSYEQYF. Here the CDR3 DNA reads TGTGCCATCAGTCTCCTTCCCAGCTCCTACGAGCAGTACTTC.